Following are 22 T cell receptor beta chains from one sample sequenced in a study of blood T cell repertoires in COVID-19. The method was immunoSEQ multiplex PCR; TCRdb's version includes in-frame clones alone and lacks a portion of them. The data contain 90,000 or so clones, about four fifths of them singletons. Sample: peripheral blood. These receptor sequences come from a human donor in a cohort sampled during active COVID-19.

This rearrangement joins TRBV28 to TRBJ2-1, with 10 nucleotides matching TRBD1. The CDR3 totals 17 residues. The germline V gene encodes CDR1 MDHEN and CDR2 SYDVKM. After removal of 5 bases from V and 8 bases from J, the junction contained 15 bases not matched to a gene. The chain's CDR3 is CASSKPTGQGGRDEQFF. The CDR3 bases are TGTGCCAGCAGTAAACCGACCGGACAGGGGGGTAGGGATGAGCAGTTCTTC.

J is TRBJ2-7 and V is TRBV5-8; D unclear. Trimming shortened V by 1 base and J by 3 bases, and 2 bases separated the two germline ends. The CDR3 runs 11 residues. Germline CDR1 is SGHTS and CDR2 is YDEGEE. The CDR3 nucleotides are TGTGCCAGCAGCTTGCACTACGAGCAGTACTTC. As protein: CASSLHYEQYF.

J is TRBJ2-7 and V is TRBV4-2, with D possibly being TRBD1 (6 bases). The CDR3 totals 14 residues. The germline CDR1 and CDR2 sequences are LGHNA and YNFKEQ. With 4 bases removed from V and 7 bases from J, the gap between germline ends came to 17 bases. The CDR3 spells CASSRRDIPWEQYF. The CDR3 nucleotides are TGTGCCAGCAGCCGCCGGGACATACCCTGGGAGCAGTACTTC.

This chain links TRBV2 with TRBJ2-3; D is perhaps TRBD1 (6 bases). V lost 6 bases and J lost 1, with 17 bases in between. There are 16 residues in the CDR3. CDR1 SNHLY and CDR2 FYNNEI come from the germline V gene. The CDR3 DNA is TGTGCCAGCAGCAACCAACAGGGATTTGGCACAGATACGCAGTATTTT. Translated: CASSNQQGFGTDTQYF.

This clone was seen a few times. V gene TRBV7-9 combines with J gene TRBJ1-3; 7 bases are a match to TRBD1. The CDR3 extends over 14 amino acids. J was trimmed by 6 bases and V by 5 bases; bases with no gene match: 7. Germline V CDR1 and CDR2: SEHNR, FQNEAQ (reference sequence). The chain's CDR3 is CASSKGQGENTIYF. CDR3 bases: TGTGCCAGCAGCAAGGGGCAGGGGGAAAACACCATATATTTT.

This clone was seen a few times. V gene TRBV19 combines with J gene TRBJ2-1, with 7 bases fitting TRBD2. Germline CDR1 LNHDA, CDR2 SQIVND (reference sequence). The CDR3 runs to 15 residues. Trimming removed 4 bases from V and 2 bases from J; junction bases left unmatched: 5. The CDR3 coding sequence is TGTGCCAGTAGTACTAGCGGAGGCGCCTACAATGAGCAGTTCTTC. It encodes CASSTSGGAYNEQFF.

Note on this clone: Additional DNA sequences in this sample encode the identical CDR3. This chain uses TRBV28 with TRBJ2-7; the D is unclear. V lost 6 bases and J 3 bases, leaving 9 bases between the germline ends. The CDR3 has 12 amino acids. From germline, CDR1 is MDHEN and CDR2 SYDVKM. In DNA, the CDR3 is TGTGCCAGCAGAGTAAGTAGCTACGAGCAGTACTTC. Encoded protein: CASRVSSYEQYF.

The V call is TRBV5-1, the J call TRBJ1-3, with D possibly being TRBD1 (5 bases). V was pared by 5 bases and J by 1 base, with 10 bases between. The CDR3 covers 14 residues. Germline-derived CDR1 and CDR2 are SGHRS and YFSETQ. The CDR3 DNA sequence: TGCGCCAGCAGACCACCAGGGTCTGGAAACACCATATATTTT. It is translated as CASRPPGSGNTIYF.

The CDR3 here is CASSPGTGSWGNKNTGELFF. CDR3 nucleotides: TGCGCCAGCAGCCCAGGGACAGGGAGTTGGGGTAACAAGAACACCGGGGAGCTGTTTTTT. The V gene is TRBV5-1, the J gene TRBJ2-2, with TRBD1 matching 9 bases. Germline CDR1 is SGHRS and CDR2 is YFSETQ. J was trimmed by 1 base and V by 4 bases; bases with no gene match: 17. This CDR3 is built from 20 residues.

The rearrangement joins TRBV18 to TRBJ2-5; D is unresolved. V shed 6 bases and J shed 0 bases, with 5 bases lying between them. Germline CDR1 KGHSH, CDR2 LQKENI. The CDR3 consists of 12 residues. CDR3 in amino acids: CASSQYQETQYF. CDR3 sequence (DNA): TGTGCCAGCTCCCAGTACCAAGAGACCCAGTACTTC.

The chain employs TRBV28 and TRBJ1-6; 8 nucleotides line up with TRBD1. This CDR3 has 15 residues. V shed 6 bases, J shed 6 bases, and the junction held 7 bases outside the gene matches. CDR1 and CDR2 (germline): MDHEN, SYDVKM. In DNA, the CDR3 is TGTGCCAGCAGAGGACAGGGTTTATTTAATTCACCCCTCCACTTT. Protein: CASRGQGLFNSPLHF.

J is TRBJ2-7 and V is TRBV28; possible D gene TRBD1, 5 bases. Germline V gene sequence: CDR1 MDHEN, CDR2 SYDVKM. The ends were cut back, 5 bases at V and 3 bases at J, with 14 bases in the middle. The length of the CDR3 is 14 residues. The CDR3 loop is CASSLDTTYYEQYF. In DNA, the CDR3 is TGTGCCAGCAGTCTGGACACGACCTACTACGAGCAGTACTTC.

The chain recombines TRBV28 with TRBJ2-7; D may be TRBD2 (5 bases). CDR1 is MDHEN and CDR2 is SYDVKM in the germline V gene. The CDR3 has 14 residues. V was clipped by 0 bases and J by 2 bases, with 8 bases between them. Here the CDR3 DNA reads TGTGCCAGCAGTTTATGGCTAGCTGCCTACGAGCAGTACTTC. It translates to CASSLWLAAYEQYF.

The genes are TRBV19 and TRBJ2-2; no clear D gene. V gave up 5 bases and J gave up 5 bases, with 12 bases separating them. Germline assignment: CDR1 LNHDA and CDR2 SQIVND (reference sequence). CDR3 length equals 14 residues. As DNA, the CDR3 is TGTGCCAGTAGTCTTCGACATGGGACCGGGGAGCTGTTTTTT. This translates into CASSLRHGTGELFF.

The rearrangement joins TRBV5-1 to TRBJ2-7; D may be TRBD2 (6 bases). CDR3 length equals 15 residues. Germline V gene data show CDR1 as SGHRS and CDR2 as YFSETQ. With 2 bases removed from V and 4 bases from J, the gap between germline ends came to 16 bases. The CDR3 nucleotides are TGCGCCAGCAGCTTCGGACTACCCGCCATTTACGAGCAGTACTTC. Translating it yields CASSFGLPAIYEQYF.

The rearrangement links TRBV30 to TRBJ2-1; the D gene is possibly TRBD1 (6 bases). The ends were cut back, 2 bases at V and 2 bases at J, with 13 bases in the middle. CDR3 size: 15 residues. Germline CDR1 is GTSNPN and CDR2 is SVGIG (reference sequence). The DNA for the CDR3 is TGTGCCTGGAGTCTAGGGGGAGCCACCTACAATGAGCAGTTCTTC. As protein: CAWSLGGATYNEQFF.

V gene TRBV25-1 combines with J gene TRBJ2-3, with 8 bases that match TRBD1. V lost 1 base, J lost 6 bases, and 12 bases stayed unmatched. This CDR3 region has 17 residues. Germline lookup yields CDR1 MGHDK and CDR2 SYGVNS. The CDR3 loop reads CASSESQTGATGDTQYF. CDR3 DNA: TGTGCCAGCAGTGAATCACAGACAGGGGCCACGGGGGATACGCAGTATTTT.

On this clone: The junction does not match germline at one end; this may be a read error. The chain joins TRBV28 to TRBJ2-7; 10 positions match TRBD1. The V gene's germline CDR1 is MDHEN and CDR2 SYDVKM. There are 12 residues in the CDR3. CDR3 bases: TGTGCCAGCACCTCCCCCGGACAGGGGGAGGAATTC. Its protein product is CASTSPGQGEEF.

This chain links TRBV3-1 (or the pseudogene TRBV3-2) with TRBJ1-1; 8 nucleotides align to TRBD1. The germline CDR1 and CDR2 sequences are LGHDT and YNNKEL (reference sequence). V was clipped by 4 bases and J by 9 bases; unmatched bases: 7. This CDR3 spans 13 amino acids. The CDR3 DNA is TGTGCCAGCAGCCTGGGTGGACAGGGCAAAGCTTTCTTT. This sequence encodes CASSLGGQGKAFF.

V is TRBV6-5 and J is TRBJ1-2; 9 positions match TRBD1. This CDR3 is built from 13 residues. Germline-derived CDR1 and CDR2 are MNHEY and SVGAGI. V gave up 5 bases and J gave up 4 bases; unmatched junction bases: 2. The CDR3 reads CASSRDRAYGYTF. Written as DNA, the CDR3 is TGTGCCAGCAGTAGGGACAGGGCCTATGGCTACACCTTC.

The chain recombines TRBV7-9 with TRBJ1-3; TRBD1 matches 9 bases. Germline V lookup: CDR1 SEHNR, CDR2 FQNEAQ (reference sequence). The J segment lost 4 bases and the V segment lost 0 bases, leaving 4 bases of the junction unmatched. The CDR3 covers 16 residues. CDR3 residues: CASSLAGTGLGNTIYF. DNA for the CDR3: TGTGCCAGCAGCTTAGCGGGGACAGGGCTCGGAAACACCATATATTTT.

CDR3 loop: CASSGGIYGYTF. In DNA, the CDR3 is TGTGCCAGTAGTGGGGGGATCTATGGCTACACCTTC. The chain is built from TRBV19 and TRBJ1-2; possibly TRBD1 for D (5 bases). The germline V and J ends were trimmed by 5 bases and 4 bases, with 8 bases remaining between them. Germline V gives CDR1 LNHDA, CDR2 SQIVND (reference sequence). The CDR3 sequence is 12 residues long.